The 17 T cell receptor beta chains below come from one sample, sequenced in a study of cytomegalovirus exposure and HLA in healthy donors. Use of 60 Vbeta and 13 Jbeta primers characterized the PCR. Clones were read by immunoSEQ multiplex PCR, and TCRdb kept only the in-frame ones, dropping some. This table holds about 130,000 clones, around three quarters found once. Source material: PBMCs. Receptors originate from a man in his forties in good health and CMV-seropositive.

The chain combines TRBV2 with TRBJ2-6; a possible D gene is TRBD1 (6 bases). CDR3 length: 15 amino acids. With 6 bases removed from V and 1 base from J, the gap between germline ends came to 10 bases. Germline loops: CDR1 SNHLY, CDR2 FYNNEI. The CDR3 reads CASRARGSGANVLTF. The CDR3 DNA sequence: TGTGCCAGCAGGGCCAGGGGTTCTGGGGCCAACGTCCTGACTTTC.

This clone has a handful of counts. The genes are TRBV19 and TRBJ1-2, with TRBD1 identical over 7 bases. The CDR3 contains 12 residues. V was clipped by 1 base and J by 7 bases; unmatched bases: 0. CDR1 LNHDA and CDR2 SQIVND come from the germline V gene (reference sequence). CDR3 DNA: TGTGCCAGTAGTATAGGACAGGGTGGCTACACCTTC. The encoded protein is CASSIGQGGYTF.

Points on this clone: This sample includes further DNA sequences coding for the same CDR3. V usage is TRBV5-1 and J usage is TRBJ1-1; weak D call: TRBD1 (5 bases). Germline V gene data show CDR1 as SGHRS and CDR2 as YFSETQ. Trimming removed 0 bases at V and 0 bases at J, with 6 bases between. CDR3 length: 14 residues. The CDR3 region has the DNA TGCGCCAGCAGCTTGGGACAGATGAACACTGAAGCTTTCTTT. It is translated as CASSLGQMNTEAFF.

The V and J genes are TRBV5-1 and TRBJ2-5, with 9 nucleotides matching TRBD2. CDR3 length equals 15 residues. V lost 2 bases and J lost 4; bases outside the gene matches: 6. Germline V gene data show CDR1 as SGHRS and CDR2 as YFSETQ. The CDR3 bases are TGCGCCAGCAGCTTTTTAGCGGGAGTGGGAGAGACCCAGTACTTC. It yields the protein CASSFLAGVGETQYF.

The chain employs TRBV27 and TRBJ2-1; 9 bases align to TRBD2. The germline V gene has CDR1 MNHEY and CDR2 SMNVEV (reference sequence). CDR3 size: 15 residues. The junction had 6 bases not matched to a gene; V was cut back by 5 bases and J by 4 bases. The CDR3 sequence: CASSPASGDYNEQFF. Written as DNA, the CDR3 is TGTGCCAGCAGTCCAGCTAGCGGGGATTACAATGAGCAGTTCTTC.

The chain uses TRBV4-1 and TRBJ2-7; a possible D gene is TRBD1 (6 bases). There are 17 residues in the CDR3. Germline CDR1 reads MGHRA; CDR2 reads YSYEKL. Trimming cost V 3 bases and J 0 bases, with 18 bases left between them. The CDR3 DNA sequence: TGCGCCAGCAGCCAGAACTCCGGACAGTTCATCTCCTACGAGCAGTACTTC. This gives the protein CASSQNSGQFISYEQYF.

The rearrangement joins TRBV19 to TRBJ2-5; TRBD2 matches at 12 bases. Matching the DNA end better, TRBJ2-7 makes the J call doubtful. This CDR3 spans 16 amino acids. CDR1 is LNHDA and CDR2 is SQIVND in the germline V gene (reference sequence). CDR3 protein: CASSRTSGIGLSEQYF. The CDR3 DNA reads as TGTGCCAGTTCACGGACTAGCGGGATAGGTCTCTCCGAGCAGTACTTC.

This chain joins TRBV6-1 and TRBJ2-7, with D maybe TRBD1 (6 bases). The germline gives CDR1 MNHNS, CDR2 SASEGT. This CDR3 region has 14 residues. Between the trimmed V and J ends, which lost 3 bases and 4 bases, there was a span of 13 bases. The CDR3 bases are TGTGCCAGCAGTGAGATGACAGGTACTTACGAGCAGTACTTC. Amino acids: CASSEMTGTYEQYF.

This chain links TRBV7-8 with TRBJ1-5; D may be TRBD1 (5 bases). Germline V gene data show CDR1 as SGHVS and CDR2 as FQNEAQ. The CDR3 is 15 amino acids. V was shortened by 5 bases and J by 0 bases, with 11 bases between the two germline ends. CDR3 protein: CASSGGTHSNQPQHF. The CDR3 DNA follows: TGTGCCAGCAGCGGCGGGACTCATAGCAATCAGCCCCAGCATTTT.

The CDR3 spells CAWRPLSGGQNQPQHF. The CDR3 DNA follows: TGTGCCTGGAGGCCCCTTTCGGGGGGGCAGAATCAGCCCCAGCATTTT. The rearrangement uses TRBV30 and TRBJ1-5; a weak D match, TRBD1 (6 bases). Trimming took off 3 bases at V and 4 bases at J, with 19 bases between the two ends. Germline CDR1 reads GTSNPN; CDR2 reads SVGIG (reference sequence). CDR3 length equals 16 residues.

Here the CDR3 reads CASSFDRTANNEQFF. For the CDR3, the DNA is TGTGCCAGTAGTTTTGACAGGACGGCTAACAATGAGCAGTTCTTC. The chain recombines TRBV19 with TRBJ2-1, with a possible D match to TRBD1 (6 bases). Germline loops: CDR1 LNHDA, CDR2 SQIVND (reference sequence). The V and J ends lost 5 bases and 5 bases respectively, with 16 bases between them. The CDR3 is 15 residues long.

The rearrangement joins TRBV6-5 to TRBJ2-2; the D gene is possibly TRBD2 (6 bases). Germline V CDR1 and CDR2: MNHEY, SVGAGI. This CDR3 is 15 amino acids long. The V end lost 6 bases, the J end lost 9 bases, and 20 bases lay between the germline ends. The CDR3 DNA follows: TGTGCCAGCAGCAGCGGGTCCTCTGCCCCCCGGGAGCTGTTTTTT. Its translation is CASSSGSSAPRELFF.

The genes are TRBV5-4 and TRBJ2-7; 13 nucleotides agree with TRBD2. The CDR3 sequence is 15 residues long. In germline, CDR1 is SGHNT, CDR2 YYREEE (reference sequence). V was pared by 4 bases and J by 3 bases, with 4 bases of the junction left unmatched. For the CDR3, the DNA is TGTGCCAGCAGCAAGGGACTAGCGGGACTCTACGAGCAGTACTTC. This sequence encodes CASSKGLAGLYEQYF.

This chain connects TRBV11-2 to TRBJ2-1; TRBD2 matches at 8 bases. The CDR3 contains 13 residues. Germline CDR1 is SGHAT and CDR2 is FQNNGV. With 0 bases clipped from V and 15 bases from J, the junction kept 7 bases outside the gene matches. The CDR3 spells CASSLERTRGGFF. The CDR3 DNA is TGTGCCAGCAGCTTAGAGAGGACCCGGGGGGGGTTCTTC.

This sequence joins TRBV2 and TRBJ1-1, with a weak D call TRBD1 (5 bases). Germline V gene data show CDR1 as SNHLY and CDR2 as FYNNEI. V was pared by 6 bases and J by 0 bases, with 11 bases between. This CDR3 contains 14 residues. The CDR3 DNA follows: TGTGCCAGCAGAGTTGACAGCATGAACACTGAAGCTTTCTTT. It yields the protein CASRVDSMNTEAFF.

The sample holds one count of this clone. This chain uses TRBV11-2 with TRBJ2-7; 9 nucleotides match TRBD1. The CDR3 is made up of 13 amino acids. V dropped 8 bases and J dropped 6; count of bases not matched to a gene: 8. Germline V CDR1 and CDR2: SGHAT, FQNNGV. The CDR3 loop reads CASGHRGLREQYF. CDR3 DNA: TGTGCCAGCGGGCACAGGGGGCTACGCGAGCAGTACTTC.

The chain carries TRBV5-1 and TRBJ1-2; no clear D gene. Looked up from germline, CDR1 is SGHRS and CDR2 is YFSETQ. Trimming removed 7 bases at V and 0 bases at J, with 13 bases between. The CDR3 covers 14 residues. The CDR3 bases are TGCGCCAGCGGGCTCGAGAGCCCTAACTATGGCTACACCTTC. Translated, it gives CASGLESPNYGYTF.